This T cell receptor beta chain stems from a study of blood T cell repertoires in COVID-19. Per the original data handling: Using reference gene primer amplification, nucleated cell counts were estimated. TCRdb's copy holds only in-frame clones and misses some; the assay was immunoSEQ multiplex PCR. V and J calls and clone size come straight from that table; D and trimming were deduced from the DNA. The sample records approximately 300,000 clones, roughly nine tenths being singletons. Germline values: CDR1 MNHEY, CDR2 SMNVEV (reference sequence). The CDR3 length is 16 residues. V was pared by 2 bases and J by 4 bases, with 1 base of the junction left unmatched.

Sequencing used peripheral blood. The chain employs TRBV27 and TRBJ2-4; 14 nucleotides match TRBD2. The TCR comes from a woman in her fifties or sixties who had recovered from COVID-19. The CDR3: CASSLGLAGGKNIQYF. CDR3 nucleotide sequence: TGTGCCAGCAGTTTAGGACTAGCGGGGGGAAAAAACATTCAGTACTTC.